This note documents a single TCR beta chain sequence. The germline V and J ends were trimmed by 7 bases and 7 bases, with 17 bases remaining between them. Germline-derived CDR1 and CDR2 are LGHDT and YNNKEL (reference sequence). CDR3 length: 14 residues. The data are from a study of blood T cell repertoires in COVID-19. The overall study: COVID-19 samples collected from the United States, Italy and Spain covered acute and convalescent phases. PBMCs, B-cell-depleted T cells, or T cells provided the cDNA or gDNA that made up the material.

Original analysis: Reference gene primer amplification in the assay estimated nucleated cell counts. This table comes from immunoSEQ multiplex PCR, and its TCRdb copy is limited to in-frame clones, with some not included. V and J calls and clone size are those listed in that table; D and trimming were worked out from the DNA. This table holds about 40,000 clones, 60% to 85% found once. The chain recombines TRBV3-1 (or the pseudogene TRBV3-2) with TRBJ2-1, with D possibly being TRBD2 (6 bases). This sequence was found in a woman of 80 years or more with acute or convalescent COVID-19. Sequencing was performed on peripheral blood. CDR3 in DNA: TGTGCCAGCACTACACGGGAGAACTTTAATGAGCAGTTCTTC. As protein: CASTTRENFNEQFF.